These 29 T cell receptor beta chains were all obtained from the same sample, sequenced in a study of response to subunit inactivated influenza vaccine. One entry per CDR3 protein, called by TCRdb with MiXCR from the RT-PCR reads. The table records about 180,000 distinct CDR3 sequences, around a tenth of them present only once. Source: non-naive T cells sorted from PBMCs, taken on the day of vaccination. These receptors came from a man in his fifties who received an inactivated influenza vaccine.

This clonotype was counted a few times. V is TRBV12-3 or TRBV12-4 and J is TRBJ2-1, with a tentative D call TRBD1 (6 bases). The CDR3 spans 12 residues. V was shortened by 6 bases and J by 5 bases, with 8 bases between the two germline ends. The CDR3 bases are TGTGCCAGCAGGCGGACAGACAATGAGCAGTTCTTC. Translation: CASRRTDNEQFF.

This clonotype was counted between two and nine times. V usage is TRBV20-1 and J usage is TRBJ2-5; D possibly uses TRBD1 or TRBD2 (6 bases each). CDR1 is DFQATT and CDR2 is SNEGSKA in the germline V gene (reference sequence). The CDR3 spans 15 residues. V was trimmed by 3 bases and J by 2 bases, leaving 16 bases between them. The CDR3 spells CSASVRGRQQETQYF. The CDR3 nucleotides are TGCAGTGCTAGTGTACGGGGGCGCCAACAAGAGACCCAGTACTTC.

The chain carries TRBV6-6 and TRBJ2-5, with D possibly TRBD1 on 6 matching bases. V was trimmed by 7 bases and J by 1 base, leaving 10 bases between them. Germline loops: CDR1 MNHNY, CDR2 SVGAGI (reference sequence). The CDR3 totals 13 residues. In DNA, the CDR3 is TGTGCCAGCAAGGACAGCTTCCAAGAGACCCAGTACTTC. This encodes CASKDSFQETQYF.

This clonotype was seen only a few times. This rearrangement joins TRBV7-9 to TRBJ1-4; D may be TRBD1 (6 bases). The CDR3 runs to 11 residues. The germline gives CDR1 SEHNR, CDR2 FQNEAQ (reference sequence). Deletions cut 8 bases from V and 8 bases from J, with 9 bases between. This chain's CDR3 is CASGQPEKLFF. CDR3 nucleotides: TGTGCCAGCGGACAGCCCGAAAAACTGTTTTTT.

This clonotype was seen only a few times. The chain uses TRBV14 and TRBJ1-2; D is perhaps TRBD1 (6 bases). Trimming removed 1 base at V and 0 bases at J, with 12 bases between. CDR1 and CDR2 from the germline V gene are SGHDN and FVKESK. The CDR3 length is 16 residues. The CDR3 sequence: CASSQGGQGANYGYTF. CDR3 nucleotides: TGTGCCAGCAGCCAAGGGGGACAAGGGGCTAACTATGGCTACACCTTC.

This clonotype was seen more than once but under ten times. CDR3 DNA: TGTGCCAGCAGTCCCGGAATGGGCCAAGAGACCCAGTACTTC. Protein product: CASSPGMGQETQYF. The chain employs TRBV6-1 and TRBJ2-5; D gene ambiguous. Germline V gene sequence: CDR1 MNHNS, CDR2 SASEGT. V gave up 5 bases and J gave up 1 base, with 11 bases separating them. This CDR3 comprises 14 residues.

This clonotype came up many times. The V call is TRBV24-1, the J call TRBJ2-2; 7 nucleotides agree with TRBD2. The germline V gene has CDR1 KGHDR and CDR2 SFDVKD. The CDR3 runs to 13 residues. The trim removed 10 bases at V and 4 bases at J, leaving 5 bases unmatched. CDR3 DNA sequence: TGTGCCACTGAGCGGGGTGGCACCGGGGAGCTGTTTTTT. This sequence encodes CATERGGTGELFF.

This clonotype has a count of ten or more. The chain is built from TRBV19 and TRBJ2-2, with TRBD1 matching 7 bases. The CDR3 is 15 residues long. The germline CDR1 and CDR2 sequences are LNHDA and SQIVND (reference sequence). With V trimmed by 3 bases and J by 4 bases, 5 bases remained unmatched. The CDR3 loop is CASSMRQGGTGELFF. In DNA, the CDR3 is TGTGCCAGTAGTATGCGACAGGGTGGCACCGGGGAGCTGTTTTTT. Drawing the rest from reference TRBV19 and TRBJ2-2, the complete variable domain is DGGITQSPKYLFRKEGQNVTLSCEQNLNHDAMYWYRQDPGQGLRLIYYSQIVNDFQKGDIAEGYSVSREKKESFPLTVTSAQKNPTAFYLCASSMRQGGTGELFFGEGSRLTVL.

This clonotype was seen only a few times. The chain employs TRBV15 and TRBJ2-2, with D tentatively TRBD1 (6 bases). The CDR3 is made up of 15 amino acids. In germline, CDR1 is LNHNV, CDR2 YYDKDF (reference sequence). Trimming removed 5 bases from V and 5 bases from J, with 15 bases in between. CDR3 nucleotide sequence: TGTGCCACCAGCCGCTCAGGGGCAAGGACCGGGGAGCTGTTTTTT. Translating it yields CATSRSGARTGELFF.

V is TRBV3-1 and J is TRBJ2-1; 12 bases fit TRBD2. The CDR3 runs 18 residues. Germline CDR1 and CDR2: LGHDT and YNNKEL (reference sequence). The trim removed 3 bases at V and 3 bases at J, leaving 9 bases unmatched. The CDR3: CASSHVGLAGDRYNEQFF. CDR3 nucleotides: TGTGCCAGCAGCCACGTGGGACTAGCGGGCGACCGCTACAATGAGCAGTTCTTC.

This clonotype was counted ten times or more. The chain links TRBV15 to TRBJ2-7; TRBD2 matches at 10 bases. CDR1 is LNHNV and CDR2 is YYDKDF in the germline V gene (reference sequence). The V gene end was trimmed by 1 base and the J gene end by 7 bases; junction bases not matched to a gene: 10. The CDR3 is 16 residues long. CDR3: CATSRGGTSAYTEQYF. The CDR3 DNA follows: TGTGCCACCAGCAGAGGAGGGACTAGCGCCTACACAGAGCAGTACTTC.

This clonotype was observed a handful of times. The chain recombines TRBV28 with TRBJ1-6; TRBD1 matches 10 bases. This CDR3 region has 15 residues. From germline, CDR1 is MDHEN and CDR2 SYDVKM. Germline trimming cut 7 bases from V and 9 bases from J; bases unmatched to any gene: 9. Here the CDR3 DNA reads TGTGCCAGCAAAGCCGGGACAGGGGTTGGTTCACCCCTCCACTTT. The encoded protein is CASKAGTGVGSPLHF.

This clonotype has at least ten counts. The chain combines TRBV28 with TRBJ2-1; D call uncertain. The V gene's germline CDR1 is MDHEN and CDR2 SYDVKM. V was pared by 6 bases and J by 0 bases, with 18 bases between. This CDR3 has 17 residues. The CDR3 DNA sequence: TGTGCCAGCAGCCACATGGTCGTGACCCCCTCCTACAATGAGCAGTTCTTC. Its protein is CASSHMVVTPSYNEQFF. Variable domain in full (rest from reference TRBV28 and TRBJ2-1): DVKVTQSSRYLVKRTGEKVFLECVQDMDHENMFWYRQDPGLGLRLIYFSYDVKMKEKGDIPEGYSVSREKKERFSLILESASTNQTSMYLCASSHMVVTPSYNEQFFGPGTRLTVL.

The V call is TRBV5-1, the J call TRBJ1-6; a weak D match, TRBD1 (5 bases). The V and J ends lost 7 bases and 4 bases respectively, with 9 bases between them. Germline CDR1 SGHRS, CDR2 YFSETQ. This CDR3 has 13 amino acids. In nucleotides, the CDR3 is TGCGCCAGCCGCCAGGGTTATAATTCACCCCTCCACTTT. Translating it yields CASRQGYNSPLHF.

This chain connects TRBV2 to TRBJ1-6, with TRBD1 matching 7 bases. From germline, CDR1 is SNHLY and CDR2 FYNNEI. Germline trimming cut 4 bases from V and 5 bases from J; bases unmatched to any gene: 2. This CDR3 is 14 amino acids long. CDR3 protein: CASSGTGNNSPLHF. CDR3 coding DNA: TGTGCCAGCAGTGGGACAGGCAATAATTCACCCCTCCACTTT.

This clonotype was seen many times. The chain combines TRBV4-2 with TRBJ2-5; D is perhaps TRBD2 (5 bases). The CDR3 is 18 residues long. V gave up 0 bases and J gave up 5 bases, with 22 bases separating them. Germline CDR1 is LGHNA and CDR2 is YNFKEQ. The CDR3 bases are TGTGCCAGCAGCCAAGATTGGGGAGAGGACGCCTATGGGGAGACCCAGTACTTC. Its protein is CASSQDWGEDAYGETQYF.

The genes are TRBV20-1 and TRBJ2-3, with D unclear. The CDR3 spans 13 residues. Germline-derived CDR1 and CDR2 are DFQATT and SNEGSKA (reference sequence). The CDR3 spells CTARPTAPDTQYF. The CDR3 region has the DNA TGCACCGCTCGGCCAACTGCTCCAGATACGCAGTATTTT.

In this sample, this clonotype turned up many times. The chain joins TRBV7-2 to TRBJ1-5, with D perhaps matching TRBD1 (6 bases). V was shortened by 0 bases and J by 2 bases, with 8 bases between the two germline ends. The CDR3 sequence is 15 residues long. Looked up from germline, CDR1 is SGHTA and CDR2 is FQGNSA. DNA for the CDR3: TGTGCCAGCAGCTTAGCATCAGGGGGCAATCAGCCCCAGCATTTT. This sequence encodes CASSLASGGNQPQHF.

This clonotype was observed a single time. Just one base apart from a much larger clone, this may be a read error. This CDR3 is CSAKPGGGEQYF. Here the CDR3 DNA reads TGCAGTGCTAAGCCGGGGGGTGGCGAGCAGTACTTC. The chain carries TRBV20-1 and TRBJ2-1; 7 bases agree with TRBD2. The closer fit of TRBJ2-7 to the DNA end suggests the J call may be wrong. Per the germline V gene, CDR1 is DFQATT and CDR2 is SNEGSKA (reference sequence). The CDR3 is made up of 12 amino acids.

This clonotype was seen many times. CDR3 coding DNA: TGCGCCAGCAGCCCTTCGGGACAGACCGTCTCCTACGAGCAGTACTTC. This sequence encodes CASSPSGQTVSYEQYF. The V gene is TRBV4-3, the J gene TRBJ2-7; 7 positions agree with TRBD1. V lost 4 bases and J lost 0; bases outside the gene matches: 9. This CDR3 has 16 residues. Looked up from germline, CDR1 is LGHNA and CDR2 is YSLEER.

This clonotype was observed a few times. CDR3 sequence (DNA): TGTGCCAGCAGCCTAATGGGGGGGTTCCAAGAGACCCAGTACTTC. Amino acid sequence: CASSLMGGFQETQYF. The chain employs TRBV3-1 and TRBJ2-5; 7 bases fit TRBD2. Per germline, CDR1 LGHDT and CDR2 YNNKEL (reference sequence). V lost 4 bases and J lost 1; bases outside the gene matches: 6. The CDR3 loop spans 15 amino acids.

At least ten counts were recorded for this clonotype. This chain connects TRBV9 to TRBJ2-1; maybe TRBD1 (5 bases). Germline lookup yields CDR1 SGDLS and CDR2 YYNGEE. The CDR3 has 12 amino acids. V lost 2 bases and J lost 10, with 10 bases in between. The CDR3 region is CASSVLWGEQFF. The CDR3, as DNA: TGTGCCAGCAGCGTGCTTTGGGGCGAGCAGTTCTTC.

The chain has TRBV11-2 and TRBJ1-4; 7 nucleotides line up with TRBD1. This CDR3 has 15 amino acids. Trimming took 5 bases from V and 2 from J; bases not matched to a gene: 5. In germline, CDR1 is SGHAT, CDR2 FQNNGV. CDR3 amino acids: CASSGGGQTNEKLFF. Here the CDR3 DNA reads TGTGCCAGCAGCGGGGGGGGACAGACTAATGAAAAACTGTTTTTT.

This clonotype was counted only a few times. This clone may be a read error of a much larger clone one base away. V gene TRBV3-1 combines with J gene TRBJ2-1; 16 bases fit TRBD2. CDR1 is LGHDT and CDR2 is YNNKEL in the germline V gene (reference sequence). The CDR3 is 19 amino acids. V was pared by 10 bases and J by 1 base, with 13 bases of the junction left unmatched. CDR3 sequence: CAISSGTSGRARSYNEQFF. The CDR3 nucleotides read TGTGCCATCAGTTCAGGGACTAGCGGGAGGGCCAGGTCCTACAATGAGCAGTTCTTC.

The DNA for the CDR3 is TGCAGTGCTAGAGCATCACAGGGGTTGAAAGCTTTCTTT. Protein sequence: CSARASQGLKAFF. V gene TRBV20-1 combines with J gene TRBJ1-1; TRBD1 matches 7 bases. Germline V lookup: CDR1 DFQATT, CDR2 SNEGSKA (reference sequence). The CDR3 totals 13 residues. Trimming removed 1 base from V and 9 bases from J; junction bases left unmatched: 8.

There are a few counts of this clonotype. The V call is TRBV11-2, the J call TRBJ2-1; D ambiguous. The CDR3 runs 10 residues. The V gene lost 9 bases and the J gene lost 6 bases, with 6 bases spanning the gap. Germline V gene lookup returns CDR1 SGHAT and CDR2 FQNNGV. The CDR3: CARGVNEQFF. The CDR3 coding sequence is TGTGCCAGAGGCGTCAATGAGCAGTTCTTC.

The chain is built from TRBV12-3 or TRBV12-4 and TRBJ2-2; 7 nucleotides agree with TRBD2. The CDR3 length is 15 residues. The ends lost 1 base at V and 1 base at J; junction bases unmatched: 0. The CDR3 loop is CASSLGTRNTGELFF. The CDR3 DNA sequence: TGTGCCAGCAGTTTAGGGACTAGGAACACCGGGGAGCTGTTTTTT.

The V gene is TRBV6-1, the J gene TRBJ1-5; no firm D call. The V gene's germline CDR1 is MNHNS and CDR2 SASEGT. This CDR3 has 15 amino acids. Trimming took off 7 bases at V and 0 bases at J, with 13 bases between the two ends. CDR3: CASTIIGFSNQPQHF. In DNA form, the CDR3 reads TGTGCCAGCACCATAATCGGGTTTAGCAATCAGCCCCAGCATTTT.

The table lists this clonotype with many counts. The chain has TRBV7-9 and TRBJ2-3; D tentatively reads TRBD1 or TRBD2 (7 bases each). Germline CDR1 and CDR2: SEHNR and FQNEAQ (reference sequence). The CDR3 has 15 residues. V dropped 5 bases and J dropped 1 base, with 13 bases sitting between them. Here the CDR3 DNA reads TGTGCCAGCAGCGGGGGGGGACAGCGCACAGATACGCAGTATTTT. Translating it yields CASSGGGQRTDTQYF.